This is a list of T cell receptor beta chains from one sample in a study of blood T cell repertoires in COVID-19. Sequenced by immunoSEQ multiplex PCR; TCRdb stores in-frame clones only, minus some. There are hundreds of thousands of clones in the sample; 80% to 90% occur only once, and approximately 1% lies in the top ten. The sequenced material came from PBMCs or T cells enriched from blood (not recorded which). The receptors were sampled from a man aged 18 to 35 who had recovered from COVID-19. Each CDR3 is given with its conserved first and last residue.

j_gene,v_gene,CDR3aa
TRBJ1-5,TRBV27,CASSLTGVPNQPQHF
TRBJ2-7,TRBV5-4,CASSRPGTGSSYEQYF
TRBJ2-3,TRBV30,CAGAVGGTTDTQYF
TRBJ2-3,TRBV10-3,CASGGQGSTDTQYF
TRBJ2-2,TRBV24-1,CATSDSGGRGLFF
TRBJ2-7,TRBV13,CASSSALGGESYEQYF
TRBJ2-3,TRBV10-3,CAISESGTRTDTQYF
TRBJ2-5,TRBV3-1/TRBV3-2,CASSQVSSGPRRETQYF
TRBJ2-7,TRBV19,CASSLTSGLSYEQYF
TRBJ1-3,TRBV5-1,CASSLGQGYDTIYF
TRBJ1-4,TRBV5-1,CASSLGTANEKLFF
TRBJ2-3,TRBV2,CASFRSGGSTDTQYF
TRBJ1-5,TRBV2,CASTGGHSNQPQHF
TRBJ1-2,TRBV4-2,CASSHDKGQGVNYGYTF
TRBJ1-1,TRBV19,CASSVSGNTEAFF
TRBJ1-1,TRBV7-6,CASSLNPDFGTEAFF
TRBJ1-2,TRBV7-9,CASSYGQGGYTF
TRBJ1-6,TRBV30,CAWSVLGGYNSPLHF
TRBJ2-7,TRBV6-5,CASRGSSGRTYEQYF
TRBJ1-3,TRBV15,CATSSSSFSGNTIYF
TRBJ1-2,TRBV5-8,CASSPWTANYGYTF